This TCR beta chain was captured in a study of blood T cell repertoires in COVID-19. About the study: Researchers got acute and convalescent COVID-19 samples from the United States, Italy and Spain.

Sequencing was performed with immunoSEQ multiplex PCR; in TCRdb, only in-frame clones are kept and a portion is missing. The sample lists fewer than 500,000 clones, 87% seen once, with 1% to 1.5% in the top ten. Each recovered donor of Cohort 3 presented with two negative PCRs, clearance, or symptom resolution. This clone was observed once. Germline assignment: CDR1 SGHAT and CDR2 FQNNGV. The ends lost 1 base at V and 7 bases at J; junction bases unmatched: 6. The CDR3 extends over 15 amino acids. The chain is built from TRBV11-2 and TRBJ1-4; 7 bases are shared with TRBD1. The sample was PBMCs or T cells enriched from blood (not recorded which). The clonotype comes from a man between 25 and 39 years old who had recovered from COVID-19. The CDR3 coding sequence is TGTGCCAGCAGCTTAGGACAGGGCTACGGTGAAAAACTGTTTTTT. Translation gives CASSLGQGYGEKLFF.